The clone carrying this T cell receptor (beta chain) has a handful of counts. Its specificity is unknown. TCR beta CDR3 regions were amplified from RNA transcripts. The study used the HTBI primer set for a first-round RT-PCR of the TCR CDR3. TCRdb passed the multiplex PCR reads through MiXCR, listing each CDR3 protein once. The sample has approximately 530,000 distinct CDR3 sequences, roughly 17% seen once; the top ten hold approximately 18%. This CDR3 comprises 15 residues. The germline gives CDR1 LGHDT, CDR2 YNNKEL (reference sequence). The ends were cut back, 3 bases at V and 7 bases at J, with 13 bases in the middle. This record belongs to a study of T cells in Graves' hyperthyroidism and ophthalmopathy. General study points: A model of 13 V-J pairs discriminated ophthalmopathy from stable hyperthyroidism.

V and J are TRBV3-1 and TRBJ1-6, with D possibly matching TRBD1 (5 bases). The sequenced sample was blood. The source is a woman aged 18-29 years with Graves' hyperthyroidism. The CDR3 loop reads CASSQGREGNSPLHF. DNA for the CDR3: TGTGCCAGCAGCCAGGGCCGGGAGGGGAATTCACCCCTCCACTTT.